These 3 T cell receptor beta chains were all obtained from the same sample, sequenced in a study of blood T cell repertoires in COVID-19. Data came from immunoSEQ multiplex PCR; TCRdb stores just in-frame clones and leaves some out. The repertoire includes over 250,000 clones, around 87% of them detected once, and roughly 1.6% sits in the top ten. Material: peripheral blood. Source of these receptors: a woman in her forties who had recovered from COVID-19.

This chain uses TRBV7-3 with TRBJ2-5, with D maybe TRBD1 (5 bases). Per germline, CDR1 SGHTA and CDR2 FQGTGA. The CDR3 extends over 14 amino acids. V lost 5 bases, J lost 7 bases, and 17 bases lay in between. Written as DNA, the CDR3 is TGTGCCAGCAGCCTAAGACAGCCCCCGGGGACCCAGTACTTC. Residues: CASSLRQPPGTQYF.

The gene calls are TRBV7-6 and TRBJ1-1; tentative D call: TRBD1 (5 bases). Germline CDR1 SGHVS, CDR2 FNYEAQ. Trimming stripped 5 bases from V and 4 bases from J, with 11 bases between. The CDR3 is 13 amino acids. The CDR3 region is CASSRGGLTEAFF. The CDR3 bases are TGTGCCAGCAGCCGGGGGGGTCTCACTGAAGCTTTCTTT. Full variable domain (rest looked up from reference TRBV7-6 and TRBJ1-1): GAGVSQSPRYKVTKRGQDVALRCDPISGHVSLYWYRQALGQGPEFLTYFNYEAQQDKSGLPNDRFSAERPEGSISTLTIQRTEQRDSAMYRCASSRGGLTEAFFGQGTRLTVV.

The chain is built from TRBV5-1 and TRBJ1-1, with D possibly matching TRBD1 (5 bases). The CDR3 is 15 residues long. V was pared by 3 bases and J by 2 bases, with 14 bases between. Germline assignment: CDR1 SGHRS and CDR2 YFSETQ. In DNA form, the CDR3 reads TGCGCCAGCAGCTGGATTTCAGGGTCAAACACTGAAGCTTTCTTT. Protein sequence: CASSWISGSNTEAFF.